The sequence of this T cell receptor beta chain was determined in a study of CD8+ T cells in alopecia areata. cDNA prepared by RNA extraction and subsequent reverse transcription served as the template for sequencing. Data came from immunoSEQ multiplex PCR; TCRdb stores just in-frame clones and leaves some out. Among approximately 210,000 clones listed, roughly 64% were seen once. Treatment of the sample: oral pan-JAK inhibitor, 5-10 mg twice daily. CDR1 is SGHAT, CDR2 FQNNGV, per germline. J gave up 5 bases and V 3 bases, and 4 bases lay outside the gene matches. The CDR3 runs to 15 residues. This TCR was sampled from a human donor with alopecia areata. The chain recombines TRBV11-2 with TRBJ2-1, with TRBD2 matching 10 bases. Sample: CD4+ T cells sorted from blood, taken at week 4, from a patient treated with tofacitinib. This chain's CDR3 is CASSFLAGVNNEQFF. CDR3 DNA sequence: TGTGCCAGCAGCTTCCTAGCGGGGGTGAACAATGAGCAGTTCTTC.